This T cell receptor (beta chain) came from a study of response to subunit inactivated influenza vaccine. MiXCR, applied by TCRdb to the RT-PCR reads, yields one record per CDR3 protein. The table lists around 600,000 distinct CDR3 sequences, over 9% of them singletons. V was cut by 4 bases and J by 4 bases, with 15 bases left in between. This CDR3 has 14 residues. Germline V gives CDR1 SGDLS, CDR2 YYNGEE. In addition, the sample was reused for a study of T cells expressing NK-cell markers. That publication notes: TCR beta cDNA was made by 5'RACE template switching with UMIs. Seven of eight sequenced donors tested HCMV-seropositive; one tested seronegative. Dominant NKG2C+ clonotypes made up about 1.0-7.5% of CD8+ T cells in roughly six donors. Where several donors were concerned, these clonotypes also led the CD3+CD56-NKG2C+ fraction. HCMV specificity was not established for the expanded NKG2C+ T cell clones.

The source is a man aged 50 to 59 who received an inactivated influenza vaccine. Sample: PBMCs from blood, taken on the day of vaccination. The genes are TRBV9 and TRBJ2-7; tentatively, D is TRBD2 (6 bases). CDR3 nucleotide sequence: TGTGCCAGCAGCTTGACTAGTCTCCCTTACGAGCAGTACTTC. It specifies CASSLTSLPYEQYF.